The following is a T cell receptor (beta chain) sequence with its context. Its antigen is still unknown. The data belong to a study of cytomegalovirus exposure and HLA in healthy donors. It was healthy bone marrow donors who served as donors. PCR was performed using 60 Vbeta and 13 Jbeta primers. The assay was immunoSEQ multiplex PCR, and TCRdb's table has in-frame clones only and misses some. The table has 63,000 or so clones, 79% seen once. Study-wide results and caveats: Later genetic work tied a missense DCLRE1C variant to beta-chain V and J trimming. In a later analysis, parvovirus B19, influenza, CMV and Epstein-Barr virus appeared linked to several top co-occurrence clusters. Indistinguishability led to the exclusion of some V segments, TRBV6-2 and TRBV6-3 included.

V was cut by 6 bases and J by 14 bases, with 11 bases left in between. Germline V gene data show CDR1 as MNHNY and CDR2 as SVGAGI (reference sequence). This CDR3 contains 11 residues. The receptor's source is a woman aged 25 to 45 in good health and CMV-seronegative. The specimen sequenced was PBMCs. The rearrangement joins TRBV6-6 to TRBJ1-6; D uncertain. The CDR3 sequence is CASSTGGALHF. The CDR3, as DNA: TGTGCCAGCAGCACCGGCGGCGCCCTCCACTTT.